This T cell receptor beta chain comes out of a study of radiation and T cells in renal cell carcinoma. On the study more broadly: Nephrectomy followed 15 Gy stereotactic body radiation by 4 weeks. Findings and caveats of the study: From baseline, blood top tumor clonotypes peaked at 2 weeks post-radiation.

This clone was seen a few times. What it binds is unknown. V was shortened by 6 bases and J by 9 bases, with 15 bases between the two germline ends. CDR1 and CDR2 from the germline V gene are DFQATT and SNEGSKA (reference sequence). The CDR3 consists of 11 residues. Noted time point: blood 2 weeks post-SBRT. Indicated treatment: 15 Gy SBRT to primary tumor, nephrectomy 4 weeks later. Clear cell pathology was present in this patient's renal cell carcinoma. The assay was immunoSEQ multiplex PCR, and TCRdb's table has in-frame clones only and misses some. In the table there are some 75,000 clones, around 80% of which are singletons.

This clonotype originated in a man aged 60 to 75 with renal cell carcinoma. Source: blood, taken from a patient whose treatment included radiotherapy and nephrectomy. The genes are TRBV20-1 and TRBJ2-7; possible D gene TRBD2, 6 bases. The CDR3, as DNA: TGCAGTGCCGGGCCGGGGGTCGGGCAGTACTTC. Its protein is CSAGPGVGQYF.